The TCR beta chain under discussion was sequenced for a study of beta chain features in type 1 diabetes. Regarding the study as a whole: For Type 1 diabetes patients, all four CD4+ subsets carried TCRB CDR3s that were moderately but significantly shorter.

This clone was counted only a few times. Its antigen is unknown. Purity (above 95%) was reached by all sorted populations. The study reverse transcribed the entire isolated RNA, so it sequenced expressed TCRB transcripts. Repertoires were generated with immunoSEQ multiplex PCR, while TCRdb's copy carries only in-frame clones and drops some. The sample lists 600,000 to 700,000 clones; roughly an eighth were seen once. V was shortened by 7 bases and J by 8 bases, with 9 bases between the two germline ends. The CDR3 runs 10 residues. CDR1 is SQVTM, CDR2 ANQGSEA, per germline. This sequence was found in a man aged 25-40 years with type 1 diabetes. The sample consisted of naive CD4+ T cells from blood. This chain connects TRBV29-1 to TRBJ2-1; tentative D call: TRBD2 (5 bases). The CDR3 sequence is CSGGLDEQFF. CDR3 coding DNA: TGCAGCGGCGGACTGGATGAGCAGTTCTTC.